The entry below gives a single TCR beta chain sequence along with its context. Its antigen is undetermined. The junction does not match germline at one end; this may be a read error. This entry comes from a study of CD8+CD57+ T cells in acquired aplastic anemia. Whole-study context: Sorted CD4+ plus CD8+ cells gave DNA averaging roughly 3.2 ug. Overall study results and limits: CD8+ Simpson's diversity showed no significant patient-control difference.

Germline V gene data show CDR1 as SQVTM and CDR2 as ANQGSEA. CDR3 size: 13 residues. Patients picked for sequencing had shown CD8+CD57+ cell expansion detected by flow cytometry. Genomic DNA was employed as the template in profiling TCR beta VDJ and CDR3. TCRdb re-called the reads with MiXCR, one entry per CDR3 protein. The top ten hold about 20% of the sample, which has 200,000 or so distinct CDR3 sequences, about half seen once. The sequence derives from a human donor with aplastic anemia. The sequencing sample was made of sorted CD4+, CD8+, or CD8+CD57+ T cells (not recorded which) from PBMCs. The chain is built from TRBV29-1 and TRBJ1-1; 10 bases map to TRBD1. CDR3 loop: CSARQGANTEAFF. In nucleotides, the CDR3 is TGCAGCGCAAGACAGGGGGCGAACACCGAAGCTTTCTTT.